These T cell receptor beta chains were read from a single sample in a study of radiotherapy plus CTLA-4 blockade in lung cancer. Data came from immunoSEQ multiplex PCR; TCRdb stores just in-frame clones and leaves some out. In the table there are approximately 37,000 clones, more than 65% of which are singletons. This specimen consisted of peripheral blood, obtained from a patient treated with radiotherapy plus ipilimumab. Source of these receptors: a human donor with non-small cell lung cancer who had stable disease on radiotherapy plus ipilimumab. Both conserved end residues are trimmed from each CDR3. Fields, in order: D gene, V gene, CDR3 protein. D genes are given only for firm matches.

- | TRBV2 | ASTSDTNTEAF
- | TRBV18 | ASSPQGGGGGYT
TRBD2 | TRBV18 | ASSPRLAASNEQF
TRBD1 | TRBV29-1 | SVRTGDFSEAF
- | TRBV14 | ASSHLKGASSGANVLT
- | TRBV4-1 | ASSQAPGTGELF
- | TRBV6-5 | ASSRATGNYGYT
TRBD2 | TRBV9 | ASRGIAGVADTQY
TRBD1 | TRBV18 | ASSFNGQGVTEAF
TRBD1 | TRBV30 | AWSVQRTGGQLNTEAF
- | TRBV6-5 | ASAWTGRGEQY
- | TRBV5-6 | ASSLGRGRGYT
TRBD1 | TRBV11-2 | ASTKSQGAMKGYT
- | TRBV5-1 | ASSSGGGDGYT
TRBD2 | TRBV4-1 | ASSPPQRGSNEQF
- | TRBV2 | ASSDQGRLDEQY
TRBD1 | TRBV10-3 | AIAQGEGTEAF
- | TRBV27 | ASSKGLHQPQH
TRBD2 | TRBV5-1 | ASSSLAGEWETQY
- | TRBV19 | ASRRASGEGYGYT
- | TRBV5-4 | ASSLVSGEGGYT
- | TRBV6-1 | ASSETDTDTQY
TRBD1 | TRBV7-9 | ASRGQGTNTEAF
TRBD2 | TRBV27 | ASSSGGRDEQF
- | TRBV7-7 | ASSPRVGSEQY
- | TRBV7-9 | ASSKQGVGYT
- | TRBV20-1 | SALKNEKLF
TRBD1 | TRBV7-2 | ASSSTGGTAGYT
- | TRBV7-9 | ASSLDRSTVNTEAF
TRBD1 | TRBV11-2 | ASSLAGTGRTKNIQY
- | TRBV11-2 | ASSLGIRANTGELF
- | TRBV15 | ATSRDRTEGEKLF
TRBD2 | TRBV6-6 | ASTPGRGIDEQF
TRBD2 | TRBV9 | ASSAGGASTGELF
- | TRBV30 | AWRRTGRNGYT